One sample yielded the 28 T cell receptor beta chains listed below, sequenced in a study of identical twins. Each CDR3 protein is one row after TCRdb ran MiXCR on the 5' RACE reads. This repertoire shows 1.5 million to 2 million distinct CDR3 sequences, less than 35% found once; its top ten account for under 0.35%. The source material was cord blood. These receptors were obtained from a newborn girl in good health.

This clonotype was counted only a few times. CDR3: CASSTREGRNIQYF. In DNA form, the CDR3 reads TGTGCCAGCAGTACACGGGAGGGCCGGAACATTCAGTACTTC. The chain has TRBV28 and TRBJ2-4; 8 positions agree with TRBD2. The V segment lost 5 bases and the J segment 7 bases; nucleotides outside the gene matches: 7. This CDR3 spans 14 amino acids. CDR1 and CDR2 from the germline V gene are MDHEN and SYDVKM.

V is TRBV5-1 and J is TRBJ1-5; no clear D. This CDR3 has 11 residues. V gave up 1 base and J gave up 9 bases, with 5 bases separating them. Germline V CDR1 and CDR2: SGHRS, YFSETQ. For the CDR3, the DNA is TGCGCCAGCAGCTTGAAGCGGCCCCAGCATTTT. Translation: CASSLKRPQHF.

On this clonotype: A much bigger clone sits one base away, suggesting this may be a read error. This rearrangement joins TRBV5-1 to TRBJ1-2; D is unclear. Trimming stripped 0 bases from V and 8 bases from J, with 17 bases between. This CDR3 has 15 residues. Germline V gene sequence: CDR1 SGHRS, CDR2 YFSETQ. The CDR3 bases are TGCGCCAGCAGCTTGGCCCGTAGCAGTTACGTGGGCTACACCTTC. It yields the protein CASSLARSSYVGYTF.

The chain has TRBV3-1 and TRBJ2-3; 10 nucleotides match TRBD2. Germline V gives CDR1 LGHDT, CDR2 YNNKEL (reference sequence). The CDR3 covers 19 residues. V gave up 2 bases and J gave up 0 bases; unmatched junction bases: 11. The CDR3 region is CASSQMATSGASSTDTQYF. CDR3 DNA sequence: TGTGCCAGCAGCCAAATGGCCACTAGCGGGGCCTCTAGCACAGATACGCAGTATTTT.

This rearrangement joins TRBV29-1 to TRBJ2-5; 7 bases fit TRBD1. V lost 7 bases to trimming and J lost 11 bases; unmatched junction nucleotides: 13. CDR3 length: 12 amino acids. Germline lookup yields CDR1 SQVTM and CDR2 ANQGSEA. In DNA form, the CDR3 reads TGCAGCGCCACGACAGGGAACAATGAGCAGTACTTC. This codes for CSATTGNNEQYF.

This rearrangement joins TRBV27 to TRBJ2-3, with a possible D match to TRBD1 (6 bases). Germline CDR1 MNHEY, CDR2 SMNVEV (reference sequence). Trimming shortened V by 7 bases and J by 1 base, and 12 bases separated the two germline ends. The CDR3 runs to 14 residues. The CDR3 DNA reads TGTGCCAGCATACCTGCAGGGGGCACAGATACGCAGTATTTT. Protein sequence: CASIPAGGTDTQYF.

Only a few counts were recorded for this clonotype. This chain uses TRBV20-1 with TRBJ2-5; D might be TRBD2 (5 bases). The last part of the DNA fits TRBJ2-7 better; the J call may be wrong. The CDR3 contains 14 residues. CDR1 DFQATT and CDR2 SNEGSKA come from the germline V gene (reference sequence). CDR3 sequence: CSASRSTRSYEQYF. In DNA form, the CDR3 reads TGCAGTGCTAGTAGATCCACTAGATCCTACGAGCAGTACTTC.

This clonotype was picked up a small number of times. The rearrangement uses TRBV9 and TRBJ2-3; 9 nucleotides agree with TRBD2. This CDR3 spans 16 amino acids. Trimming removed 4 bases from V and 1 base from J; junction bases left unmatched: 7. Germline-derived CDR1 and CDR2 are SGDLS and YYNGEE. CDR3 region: CASSSGTSIGTDTQYF. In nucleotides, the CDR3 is TGTGCCAGCAGCAGCGGGACTAGCATCGGCACAGATACGCAGTATTTT.

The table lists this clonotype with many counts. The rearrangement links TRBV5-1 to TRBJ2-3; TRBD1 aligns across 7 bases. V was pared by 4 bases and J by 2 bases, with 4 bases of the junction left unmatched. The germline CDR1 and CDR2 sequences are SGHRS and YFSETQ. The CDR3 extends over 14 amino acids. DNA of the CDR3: TGCGCCAGCAGCCCGGGACAGATCACAGATACGCAGTATTTT. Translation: CASSPGQITDTQYF. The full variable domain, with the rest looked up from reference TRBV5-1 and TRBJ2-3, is KAGVTQTPRYLIKTRGQQVTLSCSPISGHRSVSWYQQTPGQGLQFLFEYFSETQRNKGNFPGRFSGRQFSNSRSEMNVSTLELGDSALYLCASSPGQITDTQYFGPGTRLTVL.

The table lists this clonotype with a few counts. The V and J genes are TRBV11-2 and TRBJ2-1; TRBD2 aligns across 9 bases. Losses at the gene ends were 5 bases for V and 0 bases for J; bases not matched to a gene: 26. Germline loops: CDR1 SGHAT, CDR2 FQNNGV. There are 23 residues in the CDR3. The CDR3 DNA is TGTGCCAGCAGCCCTAACGTTGAACTCAAACCGGGACTAGCTGCGAGCTCCTACAATGAGCAGTTCTTC. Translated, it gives CASSPNVELKPGLAASSYNEQFF.

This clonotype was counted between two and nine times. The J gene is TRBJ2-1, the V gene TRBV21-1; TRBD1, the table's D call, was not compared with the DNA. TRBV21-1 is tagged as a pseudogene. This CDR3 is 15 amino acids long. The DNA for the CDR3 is TGTGCCAGTACCCCTATGGTGAGCTCCTACAATGAGCAGTTCTTC. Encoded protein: CASTPMVSSYNEQFF.

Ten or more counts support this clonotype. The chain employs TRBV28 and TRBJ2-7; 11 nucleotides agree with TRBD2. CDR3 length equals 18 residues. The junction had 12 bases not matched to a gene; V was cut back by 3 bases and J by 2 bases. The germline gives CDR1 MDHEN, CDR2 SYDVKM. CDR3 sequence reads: CASSLATRTSGSPYEQYF. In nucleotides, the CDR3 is TGTGCCAGCAGTTTGGCCACCCGAACTAGCGGGAGTCCCTACGAGCAGTACTTC.

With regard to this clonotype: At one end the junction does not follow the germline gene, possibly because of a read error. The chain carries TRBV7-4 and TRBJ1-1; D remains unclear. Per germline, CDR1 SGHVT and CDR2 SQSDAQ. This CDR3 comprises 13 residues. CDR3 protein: CARTERTDTGAFF. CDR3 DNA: TGTGCCAGGACGGAGCGGACTGACACTGGAGCTTTCTTT.

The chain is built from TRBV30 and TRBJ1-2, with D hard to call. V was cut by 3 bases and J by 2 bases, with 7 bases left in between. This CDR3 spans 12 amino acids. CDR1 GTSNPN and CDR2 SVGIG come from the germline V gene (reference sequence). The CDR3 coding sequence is TGTGCCTGGAGAGGCACAAACTATGGCTACACCTTC. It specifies CAWRGTNYGYTF.

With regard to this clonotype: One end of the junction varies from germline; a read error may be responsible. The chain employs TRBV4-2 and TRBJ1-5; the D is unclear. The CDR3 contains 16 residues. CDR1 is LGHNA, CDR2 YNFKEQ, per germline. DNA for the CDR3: TGTGCCAGCAGCCAAGGAATCAACCTTGGCAACCAGCCCCAGCATTTT. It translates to CASSQGINLGNQPQHF.

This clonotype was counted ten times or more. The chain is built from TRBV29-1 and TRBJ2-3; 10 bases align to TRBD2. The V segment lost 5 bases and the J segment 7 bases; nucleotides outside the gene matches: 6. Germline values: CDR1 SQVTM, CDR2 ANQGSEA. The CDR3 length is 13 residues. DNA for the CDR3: TGCAGCGTTCCAGCGGGAGGGGCGAATACGCAGTATTTT. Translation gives CSVPAGGANTQYF.

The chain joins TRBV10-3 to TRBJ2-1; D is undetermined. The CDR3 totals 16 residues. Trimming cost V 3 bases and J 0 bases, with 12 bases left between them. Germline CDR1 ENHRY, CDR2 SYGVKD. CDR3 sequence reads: CAISDQTLSSYNEQFF. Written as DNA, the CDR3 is TGTGCCATCAGTGATCAGACCCTCAGCTCCTACAATGAGCAGTTCTTC.

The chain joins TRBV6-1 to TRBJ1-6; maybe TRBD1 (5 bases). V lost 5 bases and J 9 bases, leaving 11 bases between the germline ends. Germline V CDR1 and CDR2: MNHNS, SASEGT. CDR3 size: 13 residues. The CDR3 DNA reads TGTGCCAGCAGTCCACAAGGGGCTTCACCCCTCCACTTT. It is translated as CASSPQGASPLHF.

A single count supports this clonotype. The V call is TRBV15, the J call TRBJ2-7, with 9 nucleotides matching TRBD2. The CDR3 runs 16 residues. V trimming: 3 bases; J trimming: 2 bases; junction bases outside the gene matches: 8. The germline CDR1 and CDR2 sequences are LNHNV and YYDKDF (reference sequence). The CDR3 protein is CATSSDLAGAAYEQYF. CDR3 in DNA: TGTGCCACCAGCAGTGACTTAGCGGGAGCAGCCTACGAGCAGTACTTC.

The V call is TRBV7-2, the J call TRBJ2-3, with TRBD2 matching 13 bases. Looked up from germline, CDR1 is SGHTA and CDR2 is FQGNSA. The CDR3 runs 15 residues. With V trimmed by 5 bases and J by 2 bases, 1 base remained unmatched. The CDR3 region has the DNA TGTGCCAGCAGCGGACTAGCGGGGGTCACAGATACGCAGTATTTT. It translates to CASSGLAGVTDTQYF.

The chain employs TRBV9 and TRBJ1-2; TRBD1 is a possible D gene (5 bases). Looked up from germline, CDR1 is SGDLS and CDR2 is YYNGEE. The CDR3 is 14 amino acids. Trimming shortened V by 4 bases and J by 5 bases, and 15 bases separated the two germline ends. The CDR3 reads CASSIPAGPYGYTF. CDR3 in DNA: TGTGCCAGCAGCATACCGGCGGGGCCTTATGGCTACACCTTC.

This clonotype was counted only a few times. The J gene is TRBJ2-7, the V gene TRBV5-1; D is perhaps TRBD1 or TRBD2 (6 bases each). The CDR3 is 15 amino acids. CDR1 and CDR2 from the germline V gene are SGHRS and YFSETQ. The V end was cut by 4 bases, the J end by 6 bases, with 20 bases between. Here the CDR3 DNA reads TGCGCCAGCAGCCTTCGGGGGTTCCTAGGGGGCGAGCAGTACTTC. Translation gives CASSLRGFLGGEQYF.

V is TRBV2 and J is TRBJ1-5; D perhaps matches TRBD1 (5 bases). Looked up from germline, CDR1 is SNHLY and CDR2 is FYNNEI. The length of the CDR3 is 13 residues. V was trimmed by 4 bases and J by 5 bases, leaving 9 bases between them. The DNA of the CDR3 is TGTGCCAGCAGTGGATCGGGGGATCAGCCCCAGCATTTT. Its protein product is CASSGSGDQPQHF.

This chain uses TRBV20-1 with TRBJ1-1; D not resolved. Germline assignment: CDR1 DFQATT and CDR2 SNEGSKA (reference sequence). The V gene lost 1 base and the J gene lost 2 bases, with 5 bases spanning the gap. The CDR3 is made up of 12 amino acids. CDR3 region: CSARVTNTEAFF. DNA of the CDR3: TGCAGTGCTAGAGTCACTAACACTGAAGCTTTCTTT.

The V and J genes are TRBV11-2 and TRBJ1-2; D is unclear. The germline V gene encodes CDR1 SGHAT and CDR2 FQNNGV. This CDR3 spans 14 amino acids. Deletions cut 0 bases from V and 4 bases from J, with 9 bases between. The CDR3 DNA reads TGTGCCAGCAGCTTAGAGATAAAGGGCTATGGCTACACCTTC. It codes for CASSLEIKGYGYTF. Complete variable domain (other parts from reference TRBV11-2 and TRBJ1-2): EAGVAQSPRYKIIEKRQSVAFWCNPISGHATLYWYQQILGQGPKLLIQFQNNGVVDDSQLPKDRFSAERLKGVDSTLKIQPAKLEDSAVYLCASSLEIKGYGYTFGSGTRLTVV.

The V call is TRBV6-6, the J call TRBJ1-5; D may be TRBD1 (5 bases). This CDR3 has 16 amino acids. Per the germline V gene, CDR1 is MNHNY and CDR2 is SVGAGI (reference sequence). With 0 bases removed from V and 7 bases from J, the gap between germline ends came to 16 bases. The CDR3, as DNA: TGTGCCAGCAGTTACTCCATGTGGGGGTCGCTCCAGCCCCAGCATTTT. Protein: CASSYSMWGSLQPQHF.

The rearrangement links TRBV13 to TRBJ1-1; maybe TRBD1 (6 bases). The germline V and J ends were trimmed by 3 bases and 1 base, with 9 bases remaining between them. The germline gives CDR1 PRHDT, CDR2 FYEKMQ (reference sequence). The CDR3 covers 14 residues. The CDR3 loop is CASSFDRQNTEAFF. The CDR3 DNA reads TGTGCCAGCAGCTTTGACAGGCAGAACACTGAAGCTTTCTTT.

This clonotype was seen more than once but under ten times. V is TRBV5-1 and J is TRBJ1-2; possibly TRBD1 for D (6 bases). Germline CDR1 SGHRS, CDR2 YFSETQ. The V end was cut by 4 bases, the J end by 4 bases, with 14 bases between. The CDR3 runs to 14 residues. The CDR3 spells CASSDKQGLYGYTF. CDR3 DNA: TGCGCCAGCAGCGACAAACAGGGCCTCTATGGCTACACCTTC. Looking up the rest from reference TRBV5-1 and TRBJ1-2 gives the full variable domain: KAGVTQTPRYLIKTRGQQVTLSCSPISGHRSVSWYQQTPGQGLQFLFEYFSETQRNKGNFPGRFSGRQFSNSRSEMNVSTLELGDSALYLCASSDKQGLYGYTFGSGTRLTVV.